This TCR beta chain derives from a study of T cells in Graves' hyperthyroidism and ophthalmopathy. Uncontrolled infection, other autoimmune disease, pregnancy and lactation each barred patients from inclusion. V was pared by 2 bases and J by 1 base, with 13 bases between. CDR1 and CDR2 (germline): DFQATT, SNEGSKA (reference sequence). The CDR3 is 15 residues long. Researchers amplified the TCR beta CDR3 regions from RNA transcripts. HTBI primers were the set used in a first-round RT-PCR of the TCR CDR3. TCRdb redid the calling of the multiplex PCR reads with MiXCR, one entry per CDR3 protein. The sample shows fewer than 800,000 distinct CDR3 sequences, around 15% of them seen only once.

J is TRBJ2-3 and V is TRBV20-1, with D tentatively TRBD2 (6 bases). The sample consisted of blood. The sequence was obtained from a man aged 18 to 35 with Graves' hyperthyroidism. The CDR3 DNA reads TGCAGTGCTAGAACCCCTGCGGGGCGCACAGATACGCAGTATTTT. Amino acids: CSARTPAGRTDTQYF.